The following is a TCR beta chain sequence with its context. The data stem from a study of blood T cell repertoires in COVID-19. Study-wide context: Acute and convalescent COVID-19 samples came from the United States, Italy and Spain. PBMCs, B-cell-depleted T cells, or T cells provided the cDNA or gDNA that made up the material.

The CDR3 has 12 amino acids. Between the trimmed V and J ends, which lost 1 base and 5 bases, there was a span of 6 bases. Per germline, CDR1 SGHDT and CDR2 YYEEEE. Measured with immunoSEQ multiplex PCR; TCRdb has only the in-frame clones, and not every one. The sample has around 250,000 clones, 82% seen once. This receptor was identified in an elderly woman with acute or convalescent COVID-19. This chain joins TRBV5-6 and TRBJ2-5, with D unresolved. Sequences were obtained from peripheral blood. The CDR3 sequence is CASSLLEETQYF. CDR3 nucleotides: TGTGCCAGCAGCTTGTTGGAGGAGACCCAGTACTTC.